Given below is one T cell receptor beta chain in context. What it binds is unknown. The sample is drawn from a study of cytotoxic CD8 clonotypes in ibrutinib-treated CLL. Study-level results: Clonality went higher at ibrutinib response and then dropped back toward baseline at progression.

CDR1 is SQVTM and CDR2 is ANQGSEA in the germline V gene. CDR3 size: 14 residues. Trimming removed 3 bases from V and 4 bases from J, with 14 bases in between. TCRdb keeps only in-frame clones here, not all; method: immunoSEQ multiplex PCR. Among approximately 300,000 clones listed, about 80% were seen once. The gene calls are TRBV29-1 and TRBJ2-3, with unresolved D. The source is a human donor with chronic lymphocytic leukemia. Sequences were derived from PBMCs, sampled before ibrutinib treatment. The DNA of the CDR3 is TGCAGCGTTGAGCCCGAGAGCGTTTCAGATACGCAGTATTTT. Its protein is CSVEPESVSDTQYF.